What follows are 9 T cell receptor beta chains derived from one specimen sequenced in a study of T cell changes during pregnancy in multiple sclerosis. Generated by immunoSEQ multiplex PCR, the TCRdb table keeps only in-frame clones and is missing some. The repertoire holds around 40,000 clones, with 89% as singletons. Sample: CD4+ T cells from peripheral blood mononuclear cells, taken in the first trimester of pregnancy. Receptors were obtained from a female donor with multiple sclerosis, enrolled in a pregnancy study.

Here the CDR3 DNA reads TGCGCCAGCAGTGAGGGAAGGCTAGCGAGATACCAAGAGACCCAGTACTTC. Translated: CASSEGRLARYQETQYF. This chain links TRBV10-2 with TRBJ2-5, with D perhaps matching TRBD2 (6 bases). V was clipped by 2 bases and J by 0 bases, with 16 bases between them. Germline V gene lookup returns CDR1 WSHSY and CDR2 SAAADI. This CDR3 spans 17 amino acids.

The rearrangement uses TRBV19 and TRBJ1-4, with 8 bases that match TRBD1. Germline loops: CDR1 LNHDA, CDR2 SQIVND (reference sequence). The J segment lost 3 bases and the V segment lost 3 bases, leaving 6 bases of the junction unmatched. The CDR3 extends over 16 amino acids. Written as DNA, the CDR3 is TGTGCCAGTAGTATGGGGGGACAGGCGGCTAATGAAAAACTGTTTTTT. Amino acid sequence: CASSMGGQAANEKLFF.

This sequence joins TRBV29-1 and TRBJ2-7; D is possibly TRBD2 (6 bases). Trimming shortened V by 6 bases and J by 5 bases, and 14 bases separated the two germline ends. The germline gives CDR1 SQVTM, CDR2 ANQGSEA. The length of the CDR3 is 12 residues. CDR3 in DNA: TGCAGCGTCGGCCTGGGCGGGGACGAGCAGTACTTC. Its translation: CSVGLGGDEQYF.

This chain uses TRBV4-1 with TRBJ1-2, with 7 nucleotides matching TRBD1. V lost 1 base to trimming and J lost 1 base; unmatched junction nucleotides: 9. CDR1 and CDR2 from the germline V gene are MGHRA and YSYEKL. This CDR3 region has 17 residues. CDR3 nucleotide sequence: TGCGCCAGCAGCCAAGCTGGGGGACAGCTAGTTAACTATGGCTACACCTTC. This encodes CASSQAGGQLVNYGYTF.

The genes are TRBV10-3 and TRBJ1-1; TRBD1 matches 7 bases. Trimming cost V 8 bases and J 1 base; bases outside gene matches: 10. The germline CDR1 and CDR2 sequences are ENHRY and SYGVKD. This CDR3 is built from 15 residues. The DNA for the CDR3 is TGTGCCATCTCGGGACAGAACCCACCGAACACTGAAGCTTTCTTT. Encoded protein: CAISGQNPPNTEAFF.

The chain recombines TRBV6-1 with TRBJ2-3; weak D call: TRBD2 (5 bases). Trimming removed 5 bases from V and 2 bases from J, with 11 bases in between. There are 14 residues in the CDR3. From germline, CDR1 is MNHNS and CDR2 SASEGT. This CDR3 is CASSPDWTTDTQYF. DNA for the CDR3: TGTGCCAGCAGTCCGGACTGGACCACAGATACGCAGTATTTT.

The chain joins TRBV27 to TRBJ1-1; 8 bases are a match to TRBD1. The length of the CDR3 is 14 residues. Germline CDR1 is MNHEY and CDR2 is SMNVEV (reference sequence). V was clipped by 8 bases and J by 2 bases; unmatched bases: 7. The CDR3 here is CASGAGGRNTEAFF. The CDR3 coding sequence is TGTGCCAGCGGCGCAGGGGGCCGCAACACTGAAGCTTTCTTT.

The rearrangement uses TRBV28 and TRBJ1-6; 7 nucleotides line up with TRBD1. The CDR3 totals 15 residues. The V segment lost 8 bases and the J segment 8 bases; nucleotides outside the gene matches: 12. Germline CDR1 and CDR2: MDHEN and SYDVKM. CDR3: CASGTDRKRDSPLHF. DNA of the CDR3: TGTGCCAGCGGGACAGACCGAAAAAGGGATTCACCCCTCCACTTT. Full variable domain (rest looked up from reference TRBV28 and TRBJ1-6): DVKVTQSSRYLVKRTGEKVFLECVQDMDHENMFWYRQDPGLGLRLIYFSYDVKMKEKGDIPEGYSVSREKKERFSLILESASTNQTSMYLCASGTDRKRDSPLHFGNGTRLTVT.

V is TRBV11-3 and J is TRBJ2-3; 13 positions match TRBD2. Germline CDR1 is SGHNT and CDR2 is YENEEA. The CDR3 has 16 residues. The junction had 1 base not matched to a gene; V was cut back by 1 base and J by 3 bases. CDR3 sequence reads: CASSLGLAGGTDTQYF. The CDR3 bases are TGTGCCAGCAGCTTAGGACTAGCGGGAGGAACAGATACGCAGTATTTT.